This T cell receptor beta chain was recorded in a study of T cells in Graves' hyperthyroidism and ophthalmopathy. Study results and limitations: A model using 13 V-J features told ophthalmopathy apart from stable hyperthyroidism.

Germline assignment: CDR1 ENHRY and CDR2 SYGVKD. The CDR3 loop spans 14 amino acids. V lost 5 bases, J lost 5 bases, and 16 bases lay in between. The source material, RNA transcripts, was used to amplify TCR beta CDR3 regions. The HTBI primer set was used in a first-round RT-PCR of the TCR CDR3. TCRdb processed the multiplex PCR reads anew with MiXCR; each CDR3 protein has one entry. The sample carries 650,000 to 700,000 distinct CDR3 sequences, roughly 17% recorded once. Notes on this clonotype: Its specificity is not known.

The sequencing input was blood. The source of this sequence is a man aged 50 to 60 with Graves' hyperthyroidism. The chain couples TRBV10-3 to TRBJ2-7; either TRBD1 or TRBD2 may supply D (5 bases each). The CDR3 coding sequence is TGTGCCATCAGTTCCCTTAGTCCGGGGCACGAGCAGTACTTC. Translated: CAISSLSPGHEQYF.